This T cell receptor beta chain was profiled in a study of a mutant IDH1 vaccine in newly diagnosed glioma. Study details: Radiotherapy alone preceded vaccination by 4-6 weeks; alternatively, vaccination started with temozolomide cycles. Those enrolled had earlier been treated with radiotherapy, temozolomide, or both, mostly both. General observations from the study: With respect to changes in top peripheral T cell clonotypes, pseudoprogression seemed unrelated.

This sample's time point: week 11, during vaccination. The vaccine gave 300 ug of a 20-mer mutant IDH1 peptide subcutaneously per dose. New IDH1-mutant, ATRX-lost WHO grade 3 or 4 astrocytomas occurred in donors. TCRdb's table, derived via immunoSEQ multiplex PCR, lists solely in-frame clones and lacks some. The table lists roughly 57,000 clones, approximately 89% of them singletons. Looked up from germline, CDR1 is KGHSH and CDR2 is LQKENI. Deletions cut 3 bases from V and 4 bases from J, with 18 bases between. The CDR3 consists of 16 residues. About this clone: Its target is unknown.

The rearrangement uses TRBV18 and TRBJ1-2; TRBD1 is a possible D gene (5 bases). The TCR sequence derives from a man aged 35 to 55 with glioma. This sample comprised PBMCs, obtained from a glioma patient whose treatment included an IDH1 peptide vaccine. CDR3 sequence: CASSPRGRLSFYGYTF. CDR3 DNA sequence: TGTGCCAGCTCACCCCGGGGGAGGCTGAGCTTCTATGGCTACACCTTC.